Below, 28 T cell receptor beta chains from the same sample are listed, as sequenced in a study of radiotherapy plus CTLA-4 blockade in lung cancer. Only in-frame clones appear in the TCRdb table, and some are missing; sequencing was by immunoSEQ multiplex PCR. The table records 120,000 or so clones, approximately 90% of them present only once. The sequencing used peripheral blood, collected from a patient treated with radiotherapy plus ipilimumab. These receptors originate from a human donor with non-small cell lung cancer that progressed on radiotherapy plus ipilimumab.

This sequence joins TRBV7-9 and TRBJ1-2, with D maybe TRBD1 (5 bases). Trimming removed 5 bases at V and 1 base at J, with 20 bases between. Germline assignment: CDR1 SEHNR and CDR2 FQNEAQ (reference sequence). There are 17 residues in the CDR3. The DNA for the CDR3 is TGTGCCAGCAGCCCTCTGTCCGGTTCAGGGCTTAACTATGGCTACACCTTC. It yields the protein CASSPLSGSGLNYGYTF.

This chain links TRBV18 with TRBJ2-3; TRBD2 is a possible D gene (5 bases). V lost 0 bases and J lost 4, with 8 bases in between. Germline CDR1 and CDR2: KGHSH and LQKENI. The CDR3 runs 14 residues. For the CDR3, the DNA is TGTGCCAGCTCACCACCGATAGCGTCAGATACGCAGTATTTT. Translating it yields CASSPPIASDTQYF.

The rearrangement uses TRBV9 and TRBJ1-3; D not certain. CDR1 SGDLS and CDR2 YYNGEE come from the germline V gene. V was trimmed by 0 bases and J by 0 bases, leaving 7 bases between them. The CDR3 loop spans 15 amino acids. CDR3 sequence (DNA): TGTGCCAGCAGCGTAGGAACTTTCTCTGGAAACACCATATATTTT. This codes for CASSVGTFSGNTIYF.

The chain links TRBV6-6 to TRBJ1-1; D is perhaps TRBD1 (5 bases). Trimming pared 4 bases from V and 1 base from J, leaving 13 bases between. This CDR3 region has 15 residues. Germline CDR1 and CDR2: MNHNY and SVGAGI (reference sequence). CDR3 protein: CASSSPTARNTEAFF. CDR3 in DNA: TGTGCCAGCAGTTCCCCGACAGCTCGGAACACTGAAGCTTTCTTT.

The chain employs TRBV28 and TRBJ1-1; D possibly corresponds to TRBD1 (6 bases). The germline V gene encodes CDR1 MDHEN and CDR2 SYDVKM. The CDR3 length is 14 residues. V dropped 6 bases and J dropped 3 bases, with 14 bases sitting between them. The CDR3 DNA is TGTGCCAGCAGGGTACAGGGAGGGTACACTGAAGCTTTCTTT. Translation: CASRVQGGYTEAFF.

The chain carries TRBV2 and TRBJ1-2; D remains ambiguous. The CDR3 has 11 residues. V lost 3 bases, J lost 5 bases, and 4 bases lay in between. CDR1 SNHLY and CDR2 FYNNEI come from the germline V gene. As DNA, the CDR3 is TGTGCCAGCAGTGACAGTTATGGCTACACCTTC. This translates into CASSDSYGYTF.

The chain couples TRBV5-5 to TRBJ1-2, with a possible D match to TRBD1 (5 bases). This CDR3 is built from 14 residues. Trimming stripped 7 bases from V and 2 bases from J, with 15 bases between. Germline-derived CDR1 and CDR2 are SGHKS and YYEKEE (reference sequence). The CDR3 protein is CASGARVENYGYTF. The CDR3 region has the DNA TGTGCCAGCGGGGCCCGCGTAGAAAACTATGGCTACACCTTC.

The chain employs TRBV7-6 and TRBJ2-2, with D possibly called TRBD1 or TRBD2 (5 bases each). CDR1 and CDR2 from the germline V gene are SGHVS and FNYEAQ. Trimming took 11 bases from V and 5 from J, leaving 15 bases between them. This CDR3 spans 13 amino acids. CDR3 sequence: CAGYRTGTGELFF. CDR3 DNA sequence: TGTGCCGGATACAGGACGGGAACCGGGGAGCTGTTTTTT.

This clone was observed a single time. The chain carries TRBV11-2 and TRBJ2-7, with TRBD2 identical over 8 bases. The germline V gene has CDR1 SGHAT and CDR2 FQNNGV. The CDR3 runs 15 residues. V lost 1 base, J lost 0 bases, and 2 bases stayed unmatched. CDR3 loop: CASSLASGSSYEQYF. The DNA of the CDR3 is TGTGCCAGCAGCTTAGCGAGCGGGAGCTCCTACGAGCAGTACTTC.

The CDR3 DNA reads TGCGCCAGCAGCCAAGATTGGGACCATACCTACGAGCAGTACTTC. Protein sequence: CASSQDWDHTYEQYF. The chain joins TRBV4-1 to TRBJ2-7; D is perhaps TRBD1 or TRBD2 (5 bases each). Germline V gene lookup returns CDR1 MGHRA and CDR2 YSYEKL. CDR3 size: 15 residues. V was trimmed by 0 bases and J by 2 bases, leaving 11 bases between them.

This clone turned up a few times. The V call is TRBV15, the J call TRBJ2-5; 9 bases agree with TRBD1. The CDR3 runs 14 residues. After removal of 3 bases from V and 4 bases from J, the junction contained 3 bases not matched to a gene. Per germline, CDR1 LNHNV and CDR2 YYDKDF (reference sequence). In DNA form, the CDR3 reads TGTGCCACCAGCAGGGTACAGGGGGCAGAGACCCAGTACTTC. Its protein is CATSRVQGAETQYF.

The CDR3 loop is CASGGRGDGYTF. The CDR3 nucleotides read TGTGCCAGCGGGGGCAGGGGAGATGGCTACACCTTC. The V gene is TRBV2, the J gene TRBJ1-2; possibly TRBD1 for D (6 bases). Germline CDR1 is SNHLY and CDR2 is FYNNEI. V dropped 8 bases and J dropped 6 bases, with 13 bases sitting between them. CDR3 length: 12 residues.

The chain has TRBV6-6 and TRBJ1-2; D might be TRBD1 (5 bases). The CDR3 is 14 amino acids. Trimming took off 6 bases at V and 4 bases at J, with 15 bases between the two ends. CDR1 is MNHNY and CDR2 is SVGAGI in the germline V gene (reference sequence). The CDR3 sequence is CASRPSAGLYGYTF. The CDR3 region has the DNA TGTGCCAGCAGACCCTCTGCAGGGCTCTATGGCTACACCTTC.

This chain joins TRBV9 and TRBJ2-3; D is possibly TRBD2 (5 bases). Germline assignment: CDR1 SGDLS and CDR2 YYNGEE. Deletions cut 0 bases from V and 2 bases from J, with 7 bases between. This CDR3 is 14 amino acids long. CDR3 region: CASSVGGLTDTQYF. The CDR3 region has the DNA TGTGCCAGCAGCGTAGGTGGACTCACAGATACGCAGTATTTT.

This chain joins TRBV7-2 and TRBJ1-5; D gene ambiguous. The germline CDR1 and CDR2 sequences are SGHTA and FQGNSA. The germline V and J ends were trimmed by 3 bases and 11 bases, with 14 bases remaining between them. There are 13 residues in the CDR3. The DNA for the CDR3 is TGTGCCAGCAGCTTTGACGGTCGCCGGGCCCAGCATTTT. Protein: CASSFDGRRAQHF.

The rearrangement uses TRBV9 and TRBJ2-2; D ambiguous. This CDR3 comprises 14 residues. The germline V gene encodes CDR1 SGDLS and CDR2 YYNGEE. Trimming pared 0 bases from V and 4 bases from J, leaving 7 bases between. Here the CDR3 DNA reads TGTGCCAGCAGCGTAGAGGTGGGCACCGGGGAGCTGTTTTTT. Translating gives CASSVEVGTGELFF.

The V gene is TRBV2, the J gene TRBJ1-3, with D unresolved. Per germline, CDR1 SNHLY and CDR2 FYNNEI. V was shortened by 7 bases and J by 0 bases, with 10 bases between the two germline ends. This CDR3 spans 14 amino acids. Written as DNA, the CDR3 is TGTGCCAGCACCGAGGAGGGCTCTGGAAACACCATATATTTT. It is translated as CASTEEGSGNTIYF. Complete variable domain (other parts from reference TRBV2 and TRBJ1-3): EPEVTQTPSHQVTQMGQEVILRCVPISNHLYFYWYRQILGQKVEFLVSFYNNEISEKSEIFDDQFSVERPDGSNFTLKIRSTKLEDSAMYFCASTEEGSGNTIYFGEGSWLTVV.

This clone has just one count. The rearrangement uses TRBV29-1 and TRBJ2-3; D call uncertain. Germline CDR1 SQVTM, CDR2 ANQGSEA. The germline V and J ends were trimmed by 7 bases and 0 bases, with 11 bases remaining between them. The CDR3 sequence is 13 residues long. The CDR3 DNA reads as TGCAGCGCCCTACTACACAGCACAGATACGCAGTATTTT. Its translation is CSALLHSTDTQYF.

V gene TRBV6-1 combines with J gene TRBJ2-7; possibly TRBD2 for D (5 bases). Trimming shortened V by 6 bases and J by 2 bases, and 17 bases separated the two germline ends. This CDR3 region has 15 residues. The germline V gene has CDR1 MNHNS and CDR2 SASEGT. Here the CDR3 reads CASRAIWRGTYEQYF. CDR3 nucleotides: TGTGCCAGCAGGGCCATCTGGAGAGGGACCTACGAGCAGTACTTC.

This chain links TRBV7-3 with TRBJ1-1; TRBD1 matches 8 bases. CDR3 size: 14 residues. Germline V gives CDR1 SGHTA, CDR2 FQGTGA. The V and J ends lost 2 bases and 5 bases, in that order; junction bases with no gene match: 4. The CDR3 spells CASSLQGAGTEAFF. The CDR3 bases are TGTGCCAGCAGCTTACAGGGGGCCGGGACTGAAGCTTTCTTT.

This sequence joins TRBV6-1 and TRBJ1-3, with D possibly being TRBD1 (5 bases). CDR3 length equals 16 residues. Trimming removed 3 bases from V and 0 bases from J, with 12 bases in between. The germline gives CDR1 MNHNS, CDR2 SASEGT. The chain's CDR3 is CASSEGRLSSGNTIYF. Written as DNA, the CDR3 is TGTGCCAGCAGTGAGGGACGCCTAAGCTCTGGAAACACCATATATTTT.

This chain links TRBV19 with TRBJ2-2; D gene ambiguous. This CDR3 has 12 residues. CDR1 LNHDA and CDR2 SQIVND come from the germline V gene (reference sequence). Trimming cost V 4 bases and J 5 bases, with 5 bases left between them. Here the CDR3 reads CASSKITGELFF. For the CDR3, the DNA is TGTGCCAGTAGTAAAATTACCGGGGAGCTGTTTTTT.

This chain links TRBV5-1 with TRBJ1-1; no reliable D call. This CDR3 is built from 14 residues. Trimming removed 4 bases at V and 1 base at J, with 11 bases between. Germline CDR1 is SGHRS and CDR2 is YFSETQ. The chain's CDR3 is CASSIRTENTEAFF. Here the CDR3 DNA reads TGCGCCAGCAGCATTCGGACCGAGAACACTGAAGCTTTCTTT.

V usage is TRBV9 and J usage is TRBJ2-7; 8 bases agree with TRBD2. The CDR3 runs to 16 residues. Germline V gene sequence: CDR1 SGDLS, CDR2 YYNGEE. V lost 0 bases to trimming and J lost 0 bases; unmatched junction nucleotides: 5. The DNA for the CDR3 is TGTGCCAGCAGCGTAGCCGGGGGGGCGGGCTCCTACGAGCAGTACTTC. The encoded protein is CASSVAGGAGSYEQYF.

This clone was counted a few times. V is TRBV7-9 and J is TRBJ2-7; tentatively, D is TRBD1 or TRBD2 (5 bases each). CDR3 size: 14 residues. Germline lookup yields CDR1 SEHNR and CDR2 FQNEAQ (reference sequence). Trimming shortened V by 4 bases and J by 6 bases, and 16 bases separated the two germline ends. The CDR3 sequence is CASSSLEERGEQYF. CDR3 sequence (DNA): TGTGCCAGCAGCTCCTTGGAGGAGAGGGGCGAGCAGTACTTC.

This sequence joins TRBV5-1 and TRBJ2-5; D not resolved. Germline assignment: CDR1 SGHRS and CDR2 YFSETQ. The V end was cut by 3 bases, the J end by 4 bases, with 10 bases between. The CDR3 contains 13 residues. DNA of the CDR3: TGCGCCAGCAGCTGGGCCGTTCGAGAGACCCAGTACTTC. This gives the protein CASSWAVRETQYF.

The chain couples TRBV29-1 to TRBJ2-7, with TRBD1 matching 9 bases. V trimming: 7 bases; J trimming: 3 bases; junction bases outside the gene matches: 7. Per the germline V gene, CDR1 is SQVTM and CDR2 is ANQGSEA. This CDR3 spans 13 amino acids. CDR3 bases: TGCAGCGGAGGAAACAGGGGGCACTACGAGCAGTACTTC. Translated, it gives CSGGNRGHYEQYF.

This clone has just a few counts. The chain joins TRBV7-8 to TRBJ1-3; the D is unclear. The CDR3 contains 13 residues. V lost 5 bases, J lost 6 bases, and 11 bases lay in between. Germline values: CDR1 SGHVS, CDR2 FQNEAQ. The CDR3 here is CASSTTGVNTIYF. DNA for the CDR3: TGTGCCAGCAGCACTACTGGGGTAAACACCATATATTTT.